Here is one T cell receptor (beta chain) with its context. These data are taken from a study of control samples from healthy donors and cancer patients. Profiled with immunoSEQ multiplex PCR; TCRdb holds only in-frame clones, not every one. The top ten hold about 1.1% of the sample, which has around 55,000 clones, roughly 95% seen once. The CDR3 runs 12 residues. V was trimmed by 10 bases and J by 5 bases, leaving 9 bases between them. Germline V gene data show CDR1 as WSHSY and CDR2 as SAAADI. The sample comprised blood. The TCR originated in a woman between 18 and 30 years old in good health. The rearrangement joins TRBV10-2 to TRBJ1-6; D not resolved. Here the CDR3 reads CATGPNNSPLHF. Written as DNA, the CDR3 is TGCGCCACCGGTCCCAATAATTCACCCCTCCACTTT.